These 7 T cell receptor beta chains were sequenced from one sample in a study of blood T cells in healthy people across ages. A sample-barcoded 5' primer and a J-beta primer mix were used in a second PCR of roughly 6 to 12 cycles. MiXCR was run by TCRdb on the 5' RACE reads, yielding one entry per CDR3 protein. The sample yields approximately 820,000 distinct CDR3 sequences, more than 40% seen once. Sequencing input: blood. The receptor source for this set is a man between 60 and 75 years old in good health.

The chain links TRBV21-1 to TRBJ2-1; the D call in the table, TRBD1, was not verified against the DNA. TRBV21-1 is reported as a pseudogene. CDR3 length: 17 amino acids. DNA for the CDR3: TGTGCCAGCAGCACCCAGGGCCCGGGACAGGGTCGGAATGAGCAGTTCTTC. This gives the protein CASSTQGPGQGRNEQFF.

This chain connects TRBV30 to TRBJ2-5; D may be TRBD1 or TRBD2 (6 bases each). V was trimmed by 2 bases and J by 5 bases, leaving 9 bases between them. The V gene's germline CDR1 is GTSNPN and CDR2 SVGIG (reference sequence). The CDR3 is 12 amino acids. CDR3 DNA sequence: TGTGCCTGGAGTAGGAGGGGGGAGACCCAGTACTTC. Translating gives CAWSRRGETQYF.

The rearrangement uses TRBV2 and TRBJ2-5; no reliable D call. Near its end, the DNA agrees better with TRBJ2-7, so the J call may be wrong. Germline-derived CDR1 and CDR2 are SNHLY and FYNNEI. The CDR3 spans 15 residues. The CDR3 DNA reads TGTGCCAGCAGTGAATTAGGTCAGGAGTTTGCCGAGCAGTACTTC. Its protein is CASSELGQEFAEQYF.

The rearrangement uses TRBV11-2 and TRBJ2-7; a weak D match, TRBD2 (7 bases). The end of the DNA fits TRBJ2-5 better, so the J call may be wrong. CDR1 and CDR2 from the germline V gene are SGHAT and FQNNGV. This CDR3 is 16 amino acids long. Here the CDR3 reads CASSARTAQGGGTQYF. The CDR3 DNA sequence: TGTGCCAGCAGCGCTCGGACGGCACAGGGAGGGGGGACCCAGTACTTC.

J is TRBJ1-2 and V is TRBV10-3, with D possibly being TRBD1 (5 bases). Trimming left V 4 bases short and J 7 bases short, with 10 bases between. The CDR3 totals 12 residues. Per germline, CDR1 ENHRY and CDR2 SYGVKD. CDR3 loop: CAISGQSSGYTF. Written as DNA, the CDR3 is TGTGCCATCAGTGGACAGTCGTCTGGCTACACCTTC.

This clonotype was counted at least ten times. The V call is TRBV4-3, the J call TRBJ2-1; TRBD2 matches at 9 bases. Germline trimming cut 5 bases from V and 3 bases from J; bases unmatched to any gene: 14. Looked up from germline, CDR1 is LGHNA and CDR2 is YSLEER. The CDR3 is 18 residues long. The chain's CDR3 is CASSSGGGGSDSYNEQFF. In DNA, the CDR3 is TGCGCCAGCAGCTCTGGCGGGGGGGGCAGCGATAGCTACAATGAGCAGTTCTTC.

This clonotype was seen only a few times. The CDR3 region has the DNA TGTGCCAGCAAGGGGGGGCAGGGCAATCAGCCCCAGCATTTT. Protein product: CASKGGQGNQPQHF. The chain employs TRBV27 and TRBJ1-5; TRBD1 might be the D (6 bases). Deletions cut 7 bases from V and 2 bases from J, with 12 bases between. This CDR3 has 14 residues. The germline V gene has CDR1 MNHEY and CDR2 SMNVEV (reference sequence).